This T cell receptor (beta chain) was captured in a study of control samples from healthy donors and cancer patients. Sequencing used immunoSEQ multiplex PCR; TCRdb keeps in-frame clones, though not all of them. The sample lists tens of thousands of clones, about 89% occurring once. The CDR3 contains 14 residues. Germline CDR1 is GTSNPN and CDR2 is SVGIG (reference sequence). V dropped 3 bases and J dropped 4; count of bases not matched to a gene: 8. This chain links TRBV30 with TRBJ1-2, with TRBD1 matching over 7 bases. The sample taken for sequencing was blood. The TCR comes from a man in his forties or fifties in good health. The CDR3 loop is CAWRRQGPFYGYTF. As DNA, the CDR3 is TGTGCCTGGAGAAGACAGGGACCCTTCTATGGCTACACCTTC.